What follows describes a single TCR beta chain. The antigen is undetermined. Using immunoSEQ multiplex PCR, the repertoire was profiled, and TCRdb retains in-frame clones only, with some absent. The sample includes about 43,000 clones, around 81% seen only once; the top ten take about 17%. The source of the sample is a study of PD-L1 blockade in urothelial cancer. Study summary: Blood was evaluated 3 weeks (second dose) and 6 weeks after therapy began.

Sample time point: pretreatment peripheral blood. Locally advanced or metastatic urothelial carcinoma was diagnosed in the patients. V lost 0 bases, J lost 2 bases, and 6 bases stayed unmatched. The germline V gene has CDR1 MNHEY and CDR2 SVGAGI. The CDR3 totals 16 residues. Study findings and constraints: Greater 3-week expansion of tumor-associated blood clones was recorded for durable-benefit patients. TCR clonality was measured in pretreatment peripheral blood. Clonality below the median predicted better survival.

The V call is TRBV6-5, the J call TRBJ2-7; the match to TRBD2 covers 8 bases. The sequence derives from a man between 60 and 70 years old with urothelial cancer. The sample here was PBMCs, taken around atezolizumab (anti-PD-L1) treatment. For the CDR3, the DNA is TGTGCCAGCAGTTACTCGATGCGCGGGGGGACCTACGAGCAGTACTTC. It encodes CASSYSMRGGTYEQYF.